This T cell receptor (beta chain) was found in a study of identical twins listed by TCRdb under 2016. At the level of the whole study: The study deep-sequenced TCR alpha and beta repertoires from monozygotic twins, unrelated adults of various ages and cord blood to test whether fetal clonotypes persist. To rule out contamination, the twin experiments were replicated at different times with different library preparation protocols. The full study reports these points: Abundant cord blood beta clonotypes carried fewer insertions; young adult naive repertoires showed a weaker similar trend, while memory repertoires showed none. Zero-insertion analyses could be partly confounded by invariant T cells such as MAIT and iNKT, though diverse VJ usage argued against such confounding for most clonotypes. Compared with coincidental sharing between unrelated individuals, out-of-frame TCR alpha sequences shared between twins showed an excess of sequences with low generation probability. In monozygotic twins, out-of-frame TCR alpha sharing was systematically underestimated by recombination models, although the models agreed with sharing between unrelated individuals. Because the same donors could not be followed over many years, the conclusions depended on cross-sectional statistical analysis. A weaker excess of twin sharing was found in beta out-of-frame sequences because the signal-to-noise ratio was lowered by fewer shared sequences.

This clonotype was counted many times. No cognate antigen has been identified for it. Within one base of it there is no much larger clone, and no base qualities were kept. The protocol used for the library was 5' RACE. This sample was sequenced with an Illumina HiSeq 2000. Template switching introduced a universal primer binding site; the final cDNA contained a unique molecular identifier, enabling accurate counting of TCR cDNA molecules. Specific primers in the conserved constant-segment region were used to synthesize first-strand cDNA for TCR alpha and beta chains. To control for contamination, every cDNA library carried two barcodes: a SMART-Mk sample barcode plus Illumina barcodes. Two successive PCR steps introduced TruSeq adapter sequences along with Illumina sample barcodes. Sequencing of the TCR alpha and beta cDNA libraries was done on the Illumina HiSeq platform using custom primers. In the original analysis: Raw reads were processed with MiGEC to extract unique molecular identifiers, and MiXCR was used to determine CDR3 positions. For each individual, recombination models were inferred using an EM algorithm with the repgenHMM and IGoR tools. Shared clonotypes were analyzed with the tcR package in R, and sharing was normalized by the product of cloneset sizes. To study raw recombination free of thymic and clonal selection effects, out-of-frame nonproductive sequences were analyzed. TCRdb passed the public sequencing reads through fastp at Q25 and MiXCR, retaining productive beta sequences. Identical CDR3 proteins give one entry, which carries the most common genes and DNA. What appears here as the V and J calls and clone size reflects TCRdb's work, not the paper's. Recorded for this sample are 500,000 to 700,000 distinct CDR3 sequences; 7% to 7.5% of them occurred a single time. The top ten hold 1.6% of the sample.

Only healthy Caucasian donors were included. The twin cohort consisted of three pairs of female monozygotic twins, all aged roughly 18 to 29 years. Peripheral blood mononuclear cells were used as the source from which RNA for TCR libraries was isolated. The same data also went into a second study, on yellow fever vaccine responses in identical twins. As that second paper reports: The T cell response to vaccination in identical twins was reported by the authors to appear partly convergent and partly personalized. The study precisely tracked vaccine-responding T cell clones in identical twins.

The material sequenced was PBMCs. This sequence was found in a woman younger than 35 in good health.

The CDR3 amino acid sequence is: CASSQDLSRTDTQYF. Here is the DNA: TGTGCCAGCAGCCAAGACCTCTCCCGCACAGATACGCAGTATTTT. The chain is assembled from TRBV3-1 and TRBJ2-3, with no confidently assigned D gene. From a lookup of the germline V gene (reference sequence), CDR1 and CDR2 are LGHDT and YNNKEL. The junction carries 8 bases between V and J, which are trimmed by 0 bases and 1 base respectively. The CDR3, cysteine through phenylalanine, is 15 amino acids long. Only CDR3 DNA remains: 45 bases, in frame from the first base.